Shown below are 28 T cell receptor beta chains from a single sample sequenced in a study of blood T cell repertoires in COVID-19. Measured with immunoSEQ multiplex PCR; TCRdb has only the in-frame clones, and not every one. The data show roughly 160,000 clones, with roughly 80% seen just once and roughly 6% held by the top ten. Source material: PBMCs or T cells enriched from blood (not recorded which). These receptors were collected from a woman aged 40 to 50 with acute COVID-19.

Here the CDR3 DNA reads TGTGCCAGCCACCTCAGTAGCAATCAGCCCCAGCATTTT. Residues: CASHLSSNQPQHF. V and J are TRBV25-1 and TRBJ1-5; D is ambiguous. Trimming left V 8 bases short and J 0 bases short, with 8 bases between. The CDR3 has 13 residues. The germline gives CDR1 MGHDK, CDR2 SYGVNS.

The gene calls are TRBV9 and TRBJ2-7, with 8 bases that match TRBD2. Germline lookup yields CDR1 SGDLS and CDR2 YYNGEE. Germline trimming cut 3 bases from V and 4 bases from J; bases unmatched to any gene: 6. The CDR3 length is 14 residues. The CDR3: CASSADAGGYEQYF. CDR3 DNA: TGTGCCAGCAGCGCGGACGCGGGAGGATACGAGCAGTACTTC.

The chain carries TRBV19 and TRBJ1-6; D is possibly TRBD1 (6 bases). The CDR3 has 15 residues. V was shortened by 4 bases and J by 7 bases, with 14 bases between the two germline ends. Germline V lookup: CDR1 LNHDA, CDR2 SQIVND (reference sequence). Here the CDR3 DNA reads TGTGCCAGTAGTAGAGTACAGGGTTGGAATTCACCCCTCCACTTT. It yields the protein CASSRVQGWNSPLHF.

This chain connects TRBV7-2 to TRBJ1-2; the D gene is possibly TRBD1 (5 bases). Trimming stripped 5 bases from V and 8 bases from J, with 15 bases between. Germline CDR1 reads SGHTA; CDR2 reads FQGNSA. The CDR3 sequence is 13 residues long. As DNA, the CDR3 is TGTGCCAGCAGCACAAGTCCGGGGGACGGCTACACCTTC. Its translation is CASSTSPGDGYTF. Variable domain in full (rest from reference TRBV7-2 and TRBJ1-2): GAGVSQSPSNKVTEKGKDVELRCDPISGHTALYWYRQSLGQGLEFLIYFQGNSAPDKSGLPSDRFSAERTGGSVSTLTIQRTQQEDSAVYLCASSTSPGDGYTFGSGTRLTVV.

The CDR3 is CASSLRDGRIENNEKLFF. Written as DNA, the CDR3 is TGCGCCAGCAGCCTCCGGGACGGGAGGATTGAGAATAATGAAAAACTGTTTTTT. The chain recombines TRBV4-1 with TRBJ1-4, with D maybe TRBD1 (5 bases). V was pared by 4 bases and J by 4 bases, with 22 bases between. CDR1 is MGHRA, CDR2 YSYEKL, per germline. This CDR3 spans 18 amino acids.

V and J are TRBV19 and TRBJ1-2; 11 bases match TRBD1. With V trimmed by 6 bases and J by 7 bases, 7 bases remained unmatched. The CDR3 length is 14 residues. In germline, CDR1 is LNHDA, CDR2 SQIVND (reference sequence). CDR3 DNA: TGTGCCAGTAGCCTGGGACAGGGGGAAGGTGGCTACACCTTC. Its protein product is CASSLGQGEGGYTF.

This chain joins TRBV19 and TRBJ2-1; TRBD2 agrees at 8 bases. Germline CDR1 is LNHDA and CDR2 is SQIVND (reference sequence). The junction had 6 bases not matched to a gene; V was cut back by 4 bases and J by 1 base. The CDR3 is made up of 16 amino acids. CDR3 DNA sequence: TGTGCCAGTAGTAACCCAAGCGGGAGTTCCTACAATGAGCAGTTCTTC. Protein product: CASSNPSGSSYNEQFF.

This chain links TRBV2 with TRBJ2-2; D perhaps matches TRBD2 (7 bases). Germline-derived CDR1 and CDR2 are SNHLY and FYNNEI. CDR3 length equals 14 residues. V was pared by 5 bases and J by 4 bases, with 11 bases between. The CDR3 loop reads CASSSRGGTGELFF. CDR3 bases: TGTGCCAGCAGTTCAAGGGGGGGCACCGGGGAGCTGTTTTTT.

Here the CDR3 DNA reads TGCAGCGGCATCCTTTTACAGGGCACTGAAGCTTTCTTT. Translation gives CSGILLQGTEAFF. The gene calls are TRBV29-1 and TRBJ1-1; D is perhaps TRBD1 (6 bases). V was shortened by 7 bases and J by 4 bases, with 16 bases between the two germline ends. CDR1 and CDR2 (germline): SQVTM, ANQGSEA. The CDR3 is made up of 13 amino acids.

V usage is TRBV7-2 and J usage is TRBJ2-1; no reliable D call. V gave up 2 bases and J gave up 7 bases, with 9 bases separating them. The germline gives CDR1 SGHTA, CDR2 FQGNSA. This CDR3 has 13 residues. The CDR3: CASSLSSRNEQFF. The CDR3 DNA follows: TGTGCCAGCAGCTTATCCAGTCGTAATGAGCAGTTCTTC.

The V gene is TRBV5-1, the J gene TRBJ1-4; D is perhaps TRBD1 (5 bases). The CDR3 covers 15 residues. Trimming took 2 bases from V and 7 from J, leaving 15 bases between them. Germline assignment: CDR1 SGHRS and CDR2 YFSETQ. CDR3 sequence: CASSLLSREGEKLFF. CDR3 in DNA: TGCGCCAGCAGCTTATTAAGCAGGGAGGGTGAAAAACTGTTTTTT.

V and J are TRBV5-1 and TRBJ2-3; tentatively, D is TRBD1 (6 bases). The V end was cut by 1 base, the J end by 5 bases, with 11 bases between. The germline CDR1 and CDR2 sequences are SGHRS and YFSETQ. The CDR3 sequence is 14 residues long. DNA of the CDR3: TGCGCCAGCAGCTTGACAGGGTTCCAAGATACGCAGTATTTT. Protein: CASSLTGFQDTQYF.

The chain employs TRBV19 and TRBJ1-1; weak D call: TRBD1 (6 bases). Trimming removed 1 base from V and 2 bases from J, with 17 bases in between. This CDR3 is 17 amino acids long. Germline values: CDR1 LNHDA, CDR2 SQIVND (reference sequence). This CDR3 is CASSIGFLGTKNTEAFF. In DNA form, the CDR3 reads TGTGCCAGTAGTATAGGATTTTTGGGGACAAAAAACACTGAAGCTTTCTTT.

The chain has TRBV6-5 and TRBJ2-3, with 7 bases identical to TRBD2. The J segment lost 0 bases and the V segment lost 0 bases, leaving 3 bases of the junction unmatched. The CDR3 has 16 amino acids. Germline loops: CDR1 MNHEY, CDR2 SVGAGI. The CDR3 protein is CASSYSGRASTDTQYF. CDR3 bases: TGTGCCAGCAGTTACTCTGGGAGGGCGAGCACAGATACGCAGTATTTT.

This chain joins TRBV12-3 or TRBV12-4 and TRBJ1-5, with 7 bases lining up with TRBD1. The CDR3 runs 13 residues. The ends lost 7 bases at V and 7 bases at J; junction bases unmatched: 7. This CDR3 is CASTDRVGQPQHF. The CDR3 DNA sequence: TGTGCCAGCACCGACAGGGTAGGCCAGCCCCAGCATTTT.

The chain links TRBV11-3 to TRBJ2-3, with 7 bases that match TRBD2. Per the germline V gene, CDR1 is SGHNT and CDR2 is YENEEA. V was clipped by 1 base and J by 5 bases; unmatched bases: 0. The CDR3 loop spans 13 amino acids. The CDR3 protein is CASSLAGGDTQYF. CDR3 DNA: TGTGCCAGCAGCTTAGCGGGAGGAGATACGCAGTATTTT.

J is TRBJ2-1 and V is TRBV7-9; no clear D. Germline lookup yields CDR1 SEHNR and CDR2 FQNEAQ (reference sequence). The CDR3 spans 12 residues. Trimming stripped 2 bases from V and 9 bases from J, with 8 bases between. In DNA, the CDR3 is TGTGCCAGCAGCTTACCCCCGGGTGAGCAGTTCTTC. This gives the protein CASSLPPGEQFF.

This clone has just a few counts. V gene TRBV6-1 combines with J gene TRBJ1-2; no clear D gene. CDR1 and CDR2 (germline): MNHNS, SASEGT. The CDR3 loop spans 15 amino acids. The V end was cut by 3 bases, the J end by 4 bases, with 15 bases between. The CDR3 bases are TGTGCCAGCAGTGAGCAACTAGGCCGGGTCTATGGCTACACCTTC. It specifies CASSEQLGRVYGYTF.

V and J are TRBV12-3 or TRBV12-4 and TRBJ1-1, with TRBD1 matching 7 bases. Trimming removed 11 bases from V and 11 bases from J; junction bases left unmatched: 11. The CDR3 totals 11 residues. CDR3 DNA sequence: TGTGCCGGAAGCACAGGGGTAAAGGCTTTCTTT. Translating gives CAGSTGVKAFF.

The rearrangement links TRBV3-1 (or the pseudogene TRBV3-2) to TRBJ1-6; D not certain. The CDR3 totals 20 residues. CDR1 and CDR2 from the germline V gene are LGHDT and YNNKEL (reference sequence). V was pared by 0 bases and J by 0 bases, with 18 bases between. Written as DNA, the CDR3 is TGTGCCAGCAGCCAAGATCCCCGTCGGATAACTAGCTCCTATAATTCACCCCTCCACTTT. Residues: CASSQDPRRITSSYNSPLHF.

V usage is TRBV7-2 and J usage is TRBJ1-2; TRBD1 aligns across 8 bases. With V trimmed by 3 bases and J by 3 bases, 6 bases remained unmatched. The CDR3 is 15 residues long. Germline V lookup: CDR1 SGHTA, CDR2 FQGNSA. The CDR3 nucleotides read TGTGCCAGCAGCTTGCAACAGGGGGACTACTATGGCTACACCTTC. Its translation: CASSLQQGDYYGYTF.

As regards this clone: Other DNA sequences in this specimen translate into the identical CDR3. The gene calls are TRBV7-2 and TRBJ2-2; no clear D. The germline V and J ends were trimmed by 1 base and 0 bases, with 6 bases remaining between them. This CDR3 is built from 15 residues. Germline-derived CDR1 and CDR2 are SGHTA and FQGNSA. CDR3 loop: CASSLGAANTGELFF. CDR3 nucleotides: TGTGCCAGCAGCTTAGGGGCAGCGAACACCGGGGAGCTGTTTTTT.

This chain links TRBV5-4 with TRBJ2-7, with 10 nucleotides matching TRBD1. The V gene's germline CDR1 is SGHNT and CDR2 YYREEE (reference sequence). This CDR3 has 14 residues. J gave up 5 bases and V 2 bases, and 4 bases lay outside the gene matches. The chain's CDR3 is CASSFSGTGDEQYF. The CDR3 nucleotides read TGTGCCAGCAGCTTTTCCGGGACAGGGGACGAGCAGTACTTC.

The chain links TRBV27 to TRBJ2-7; 7 bases map to TRBD1. The CDR3 consists of 14 residues. The V and J ends lost 5 bases and 3 bases, in that order; junction bases with no gene match: 7. Germline CDR1 MNHEY, CDR2 SMNVEV (reference sequence). The CDR3: CASSPSTGIYEQYF. DNA for the CDR3: TGTGCCAGCAGTCCCTCGACAGGGATCTACGAGCAGTACTTC.

This chain connects TRBV13 to TRBJ2-7, with 12 bases that match TRBD2. Germline CDR1 PRHDT, CDR2 FYEKMQ (reference sequence). This CDR3 contains 17 residues. Trimming at V came to 0 bases and at J to 2 bases, leaving 5 bases not matched to a gene. The CDR3 nucleotides read TGTGCCAGCAGCTTAGGCCACGGACTAGCGGGAACCTACGAGCAGTACTTC. It is translated as CASSLGHGLAGTYEQYF. The full variable domain, its missing parts supplied by reference TRBV13 and TRBJ2-7, is AAGVIQSPRHLIKEKRETATLKCYPIPRHDTVYWYQQGPGQDPQFLISFYEKMQSDKGSIPDRFSAQQFSDYHSELNMSSLELGDSALYFCASSLGHGLAGTYEQYFGPGTRLTVT.

This chain joins TRBV7-2 and TRBJ2-1; 7 nucleotides line up with TRBD2. The CDR3 length is 17 residues. Unmatched junction bases numbered 17, after V lost 3 bases and J lost 9 bases. Germline V CDR1 and CDR2: SGHTA, FQGNSA. The CDR3 loop reads CASSFLADGGGPSEQFF. For the CDR3, the DNA is TGTGCCAGCAGCTTCTTAGCGGATGGGGGAGGGCCCTCTGAGCAGTTCTTC.

The rearrangement links TRBV2 to TRBJ2-7; tentatively, D is TRBD2 (5 bases). The ends were cut back, 2 bases at V and 2 bases at J, with 40 bases in the middle. CDR1 SNHLY and CDR2 FYNNEI come from the germline V gene. The CDR3 sequence is 24 residues long. The CDR3 DNA is TGTGCCAGCAGTGAACCCCTTCCGAGGAATCACGACTACATAGGTTCGATCCCCCCCTACGAGCAGTACTTC. The encoded protein is CASSEPLPRNHDYIGSIPPYEQYF.

The chain has TRBV4-1 and TRBJ1-5; TRBD1 is a possible D gene (6 bases). Trimming shortened V by 3 bases and J by 5 bases, and 11 bases separated the two germline ends. CDR3 length: 14 residues. Germline CDR1 and CDR2: MGHRA and YSYEKL. This chain's CDR3 is CASSHREGDQPQHF. The DNA of the CDR3 is TGCGCCAGCAGCCACAGGGAGGGGGATCAGCCCCAGCATTTT.